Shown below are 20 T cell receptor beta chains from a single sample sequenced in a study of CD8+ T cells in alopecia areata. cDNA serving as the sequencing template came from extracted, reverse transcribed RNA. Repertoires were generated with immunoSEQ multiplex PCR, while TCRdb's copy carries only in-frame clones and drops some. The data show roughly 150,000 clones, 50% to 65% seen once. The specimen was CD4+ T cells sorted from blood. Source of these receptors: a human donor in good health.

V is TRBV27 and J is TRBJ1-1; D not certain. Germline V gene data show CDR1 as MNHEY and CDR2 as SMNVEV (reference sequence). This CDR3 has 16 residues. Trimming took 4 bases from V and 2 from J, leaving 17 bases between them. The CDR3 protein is CASSSGWPAQNTEAFF. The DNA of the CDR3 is TGTGCCAGCAGTTCCGGCTGGCCAGCTCAAAACACTGAAGCTTTCTTT.

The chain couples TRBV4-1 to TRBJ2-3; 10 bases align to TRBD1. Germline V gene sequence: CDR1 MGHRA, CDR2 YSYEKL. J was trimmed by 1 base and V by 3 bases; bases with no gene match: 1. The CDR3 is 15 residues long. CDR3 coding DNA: TGCGCCAGCAGCCAGGGGACAGGGGGCACAGATACGCAGTATTTT. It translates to CASSQGTGGTDTQYF.

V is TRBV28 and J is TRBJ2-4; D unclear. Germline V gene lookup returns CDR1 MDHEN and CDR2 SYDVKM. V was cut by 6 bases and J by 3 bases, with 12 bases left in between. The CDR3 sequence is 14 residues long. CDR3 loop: CASSRQAIKNIQYF. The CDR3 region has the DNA TGTGCCAGCAGCCGGCAGGCGATCAAAAACATTCAGTACTTC.

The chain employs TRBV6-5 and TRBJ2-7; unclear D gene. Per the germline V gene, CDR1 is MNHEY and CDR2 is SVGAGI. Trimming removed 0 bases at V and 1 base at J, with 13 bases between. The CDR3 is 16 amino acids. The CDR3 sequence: CASSYSNHWGSYEQYF. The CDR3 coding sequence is TGTGCCAGCAGTTACTCGAACCACTGGGGATCCTACGAGCAGTACTTC.

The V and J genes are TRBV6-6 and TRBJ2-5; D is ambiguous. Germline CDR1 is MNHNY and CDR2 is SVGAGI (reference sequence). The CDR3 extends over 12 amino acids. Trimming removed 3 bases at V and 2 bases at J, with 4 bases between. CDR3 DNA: TGTGCCAGCAGTTATCCTCAAGAGACCCAGTACTTC. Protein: CASSYPQETQYF.

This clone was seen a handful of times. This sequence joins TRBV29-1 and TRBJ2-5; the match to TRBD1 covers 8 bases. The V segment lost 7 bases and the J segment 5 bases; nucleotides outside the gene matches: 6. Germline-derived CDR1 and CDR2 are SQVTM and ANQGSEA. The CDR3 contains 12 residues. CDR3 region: CSADRGGETQYF. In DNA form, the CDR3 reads TGCAGCGCCGACAGGGGCGGGGAGACCCAGTACTTC.

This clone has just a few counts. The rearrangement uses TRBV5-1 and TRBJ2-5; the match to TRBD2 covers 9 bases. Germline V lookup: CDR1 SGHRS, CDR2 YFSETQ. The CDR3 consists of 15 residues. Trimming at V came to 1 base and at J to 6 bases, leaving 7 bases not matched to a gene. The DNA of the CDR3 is TGCGCCAGCAGCTTGCCAGCGGGAGGCCAGAAGACCCAGTACTTC. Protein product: CASSLPAGGQKTQYF.

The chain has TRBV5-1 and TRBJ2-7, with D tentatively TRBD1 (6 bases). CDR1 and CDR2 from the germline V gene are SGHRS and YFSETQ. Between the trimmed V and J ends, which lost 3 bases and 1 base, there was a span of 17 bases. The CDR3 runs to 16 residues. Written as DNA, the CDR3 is TGCGCCAGCAGCTCAATGGGGGCTAGCAGTTCCTACGAGCAGTACTTC. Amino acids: CASSSMGASSSYEQYF.

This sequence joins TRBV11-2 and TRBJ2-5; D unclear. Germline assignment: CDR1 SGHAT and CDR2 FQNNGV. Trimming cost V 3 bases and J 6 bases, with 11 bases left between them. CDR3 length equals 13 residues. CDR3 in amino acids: CASSFRSEKTQYF. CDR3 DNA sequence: TGTGCCAGCAGCTTTAGGTCAGAGAAGACCCAGTACTTC.

CDR3 sequence reads: CASSLTDGQPQHF. The CDR3 coding sequence is TGTGCCAGCAGCTTGACAGACGGTCAGCCCCAGCATTTT. This chain connects TRBV7-7 to TRBJ1-5; a possible D gene is TRBD1 (5 bases). Trimming pared 3 bases from V and 6 bases from J, leaving 9 bases between. Germline lookup yields CDR1 SSHAT and CDR2 FNYEAQ (reference sequence). The CDR3 runs 13 residues. The full variable domain, in which reference TRBV7-7 and TRBJ1-5 provide the parts outside the CDR3, is GAGVSQSPRYKVTKRGQDVTLRCDPISSHATLYWYQQALGQGPEFLTYFNYEAQPDKSGLPSDRFSAERPEGSISTLTIQRTEQRDSAMYRCASSLTDGQPQHFGDGTRLSIL.

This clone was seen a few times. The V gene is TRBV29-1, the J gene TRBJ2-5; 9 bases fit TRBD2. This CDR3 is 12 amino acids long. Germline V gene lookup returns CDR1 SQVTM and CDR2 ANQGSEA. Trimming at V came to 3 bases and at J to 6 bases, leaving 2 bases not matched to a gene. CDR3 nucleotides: TGCAGCGTTGATCTAGCGGGAAAGACCCAGTACTTC. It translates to CSVDLAGKTQYF.

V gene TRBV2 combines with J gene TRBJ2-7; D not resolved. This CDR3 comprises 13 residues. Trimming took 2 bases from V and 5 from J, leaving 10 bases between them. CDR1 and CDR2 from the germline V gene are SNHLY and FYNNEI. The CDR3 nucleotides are TGTGCCAGCAGTGAAACAATTTTGAACGAGCAGTACTTC. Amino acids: CASSETILNEQYF.

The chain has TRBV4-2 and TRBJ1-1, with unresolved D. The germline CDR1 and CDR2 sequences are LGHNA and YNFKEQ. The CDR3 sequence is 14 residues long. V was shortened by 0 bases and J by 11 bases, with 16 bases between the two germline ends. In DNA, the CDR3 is TGTGCCAGCAGCCAAGATTCTCGGGCGCGAGGCGCTTTCTTT. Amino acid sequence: CASSQDSRARGAFF.

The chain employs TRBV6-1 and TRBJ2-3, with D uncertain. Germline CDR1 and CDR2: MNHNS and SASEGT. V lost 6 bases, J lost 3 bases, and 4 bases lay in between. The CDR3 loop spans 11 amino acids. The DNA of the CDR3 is TGTGCCAGCAGGCTTACAGATACGCAGTATTTT. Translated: CASRLTDTQYF.

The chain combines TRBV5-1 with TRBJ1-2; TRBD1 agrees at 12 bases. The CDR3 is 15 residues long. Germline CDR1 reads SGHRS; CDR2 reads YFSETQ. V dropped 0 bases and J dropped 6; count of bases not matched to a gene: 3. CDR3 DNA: TGCGCCAGCAGCTTGGAGGGACAGGGGGCGAATGGCTACACCTTC. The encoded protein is CASSLEGQGANGYTF.

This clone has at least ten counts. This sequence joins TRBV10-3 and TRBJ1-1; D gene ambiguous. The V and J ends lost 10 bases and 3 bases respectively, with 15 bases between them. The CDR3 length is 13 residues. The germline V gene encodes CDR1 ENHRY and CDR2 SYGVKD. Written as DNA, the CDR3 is TGTGCCACCGGGTCGGCTTCTGACACTGAAGCTTTCTTT. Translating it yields CATGSASDTEAFF.

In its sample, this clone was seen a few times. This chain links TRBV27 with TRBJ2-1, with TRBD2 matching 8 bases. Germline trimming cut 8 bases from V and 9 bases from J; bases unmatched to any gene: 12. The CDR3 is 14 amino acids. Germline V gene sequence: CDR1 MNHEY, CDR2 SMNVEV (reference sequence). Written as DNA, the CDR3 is TGTGCCAGCCATCGGGAGGGAGTGGATGGTGAGCAGTTCTTC. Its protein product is CASHREGVDGEQFF.

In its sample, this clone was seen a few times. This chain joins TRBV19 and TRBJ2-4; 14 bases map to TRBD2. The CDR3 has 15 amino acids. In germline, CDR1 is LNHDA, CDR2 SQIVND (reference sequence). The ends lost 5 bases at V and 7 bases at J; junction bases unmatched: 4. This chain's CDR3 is CASSPRTSGRNIQYF. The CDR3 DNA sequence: TGTGCCAGTAGTCCCCGGACTAGCGGGAGGAACATTCAGTACTTC.

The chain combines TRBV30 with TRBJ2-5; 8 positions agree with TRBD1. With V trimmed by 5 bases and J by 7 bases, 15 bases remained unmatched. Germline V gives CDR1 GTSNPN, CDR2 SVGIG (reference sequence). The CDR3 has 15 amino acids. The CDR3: CAWSPVAGGSGTQYF. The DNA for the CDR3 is TGTGCCTGGTCCCCCGTGGCAGGGGGCTCGGGGACCCAGTACTTC.

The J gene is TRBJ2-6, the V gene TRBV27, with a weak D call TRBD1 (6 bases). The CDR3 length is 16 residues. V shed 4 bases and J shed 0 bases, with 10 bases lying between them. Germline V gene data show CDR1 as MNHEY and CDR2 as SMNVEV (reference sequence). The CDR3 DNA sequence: TGTGCCAGCAGTTCACAACAGGGCTCTGGGGCCAACGTCCTGACTTTC. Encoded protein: CASSSQQGSGANVLTF.